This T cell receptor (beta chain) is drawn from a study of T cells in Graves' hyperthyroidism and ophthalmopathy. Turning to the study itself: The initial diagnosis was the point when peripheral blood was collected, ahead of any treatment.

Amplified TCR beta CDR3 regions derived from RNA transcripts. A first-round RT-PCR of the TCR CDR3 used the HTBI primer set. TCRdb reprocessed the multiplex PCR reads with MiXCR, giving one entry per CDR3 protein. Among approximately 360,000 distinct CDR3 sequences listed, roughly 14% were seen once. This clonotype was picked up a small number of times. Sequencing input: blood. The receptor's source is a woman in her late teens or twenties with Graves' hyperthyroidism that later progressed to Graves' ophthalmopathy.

CDR3 amino acids: CASSLSQSNEKLFF. The CDR3 DNA sequence: TGTGCCAGCAGCTTATCACAGAGTAATGAAAAACTGTTTTTT. The chain carries TRBV7-8 and TRBJ1-4; D ambiguous. The CDR3 extends over 14 amino acids. The germline gives CDR1 SGHVS, CDR2 FQNEAQ. The ends were cut back, 2 bases at V and 4 bases at J, with 8 bases in the middle.